These 8 T cell receptor beta chains were all obtained from the same sample, sequenced in a study of T-cell memory formation after mild COVID-19. TCRdb used MiXCR to reprocess the 5' RACE reads, holding one entry per CDR3 protein. Of 170,000 or so distinct CDR3 sequences listed, about 22% are singletons. Input material: PBMCs or a T cell subset sorted from them (not recorded which). Every receptor here comes from an adult woman who had mild COVID-19 (a few samples of this study predate the infection). Cell type and time point are not known.

V usage is TRBV9 and J usage is TRBJ2-7; D may be TRBD1 (5 bases). The CDR3 is 16 amino acids. Germline CDR1 SGDLS, CDR2 YYNGEE. The germline V and J ends were trimmed by 0 bases and 5 bases, with 18 bases remaining between them. The CDR3 coding sequence is TGTGCCAGCAGCGTAGCTGGCAGGGCGCGGCCGGACGAGCAGTACTTC. Amino acid sequence: CASSVAGRARPDEQYF.

The sample holds a few counts of this clonotype. The chain uses TRBV4-3 and TRBJ2-1; no definite D call. Per germline, CDR1 LGHNA and CDR2 YSLEER. This CDR3 region has 15 residues. V lost 0 bases, J lost 5 bases, and 11 bases lay in between. The CDR3 is CASSQESQNNNEQFF. The DNA of the CDR3 is TGCGCCAGCAGCCAAGAGAGTCAGAACAACAATGAGCAGTTCTTC.

The table lists this clonotype with a few counts. The chain is built from TRBV20-1 and TRBJ2-7; no reliable D call. Germline assignment: CDR1 DFQATT and CDR2 SNEGSKA (reference sequence). The V end was cut by 0 bases, the J end by 6 bases, with 18 bases between. This CDR3 is built from 15 residues. Here the CDR3 reads CSARDRDSPSGEQYF. In DNA, the CDR3 is TGCAGTGCTAGAGATCGAGACTCCCCATCTGGCGAGCAGTACTTC.

This clonotype was counted only a few times. V is TRBV7-6 and J is TRBJ2-1; D call uncertain. The V end was cut by 1 base, the J end by 5 bases, with 12 bases between. Germline assignment: CDR1 SGHVS and CDR2 FNYEAQ. CDR3 length equals 15 residues. The CDR3 sequence is CASSLVTFRDNEQFF. CDR3 sequence (DNA): TGTGCCAGCAGCTTAGTGACCTTCCGGGACAATGAGCAGTTCTTC.

Details on this clonotype: The germline gene is not matched at one end of the junction; a read error may be the cause. V gene TRBV4-1 combines with J gene TRBJ2-1; D unresolved. The CDR3 has 16 amino acids. CDR1 MGHRA and CDR2 YSYEKL come from the germline V gene. In DNA form, the CDR3 reads TGCGCCAGCAGCCAATTTGTGGGGTCCAGGAACAATGAGCAGTCCTTC. Amino acid sequence: CASSQFVGSRNNEQSF.

The V and J genes are TRBV7-9 and TRBJ2-3, with 11 bases lining up with TRBD2. Per the germline V gene, CDR1 is SEHNR and CDR2 is FQNEAQ (reference sequence). Losses at the gene ends were 5 bases for V and 7 bases for J; bases not matched to a gene: 8. The CDR3 runs 15 residues. DNA of the CDR3: TGTGCCAGCAGCCGAGCTAGCGGGGGGATCTATACGCAGTATTTT. This encodes CASSRASGGIYTQYF.

This clonotype has just a few counts. The chain is built from TRBV4-1 and TRBJ1-1, with a weak D call TRBD1 (6 bases). The CDR3 extends over 15 amino acids. V gave up 3 bases and J gave up 5 bases, with 16 bases separating them. CDR1 is MGHRA and CDR2 is YSYEKL in the germline V gene. The CDR3 loop is CASSQAQTGGTEAFF. The CDR3 DNA sequence: TGCGCCAGCAGCCAGGCCCAGACAGGTGGGACTGAAGCTTTCTTT.

The sample holds a few counts of this clonotype. The CDR3 bases are TGCGCCAGCAGCTTTGGTAATGCGGGGTTGGGAGATACGCAGTATTTT. As protein: CASSFGNAGLGDTQYF. This chain links TRBV5-1 with TRBJ2-3; possibly TRBD2 for D (6 bases). V was trimmed by 2 bases and J by 5 bases, leaving 18 bases between them. The germline CDR1 and CDR2 sequences are SGHRS and YFSETQ. The CDR3 extends over 16 amino acids. Full variable domain (remainder filled in from reference TRBV5-1 and TRBJ2-3): KAGVTQTPRYLIKTRGQQVTLSCSPISGHRSVSWYQQTPGQGLQFLFEYFSETQRNKGNFPGRFSGRQFSNSRSEMNVSTLELGDSALYLCASSFGNAGLGDTQYFGPGTRLTVL.